The 13 T cell receptor beta chains below come from one sample, sequenced in a study of T cells after yellow fever vaccination. Via MiXCR, TCRdb re-called the 5' RACE reads, giving one row per CDR3 protein. The sample carries approximately 160,000 distinct CDR3 sequences, 6.2% recorded once. The input for sequencing was CD4+ T cells sorted from PBMCs, taken on the day of the first yellow fever vaccination. Source of these receptors: a man between 18 and 35 years old who received the YFV17D yellow fever vaccine.

In its sample, this clonotype was seen a few times. The rearrangement links TRBV10-3 to TRBJ2-5; 8 bases are a match to TRBD2. V lost 9 bases to trimming and J lost 0 bases; unmatched junction nucleotides: 3. Per the germline V gene, CDR1 is ENHRY and CDR2 is SYGVKD. This CDR3 is built from 13 residues. In nucleotides, the CDR3 is TGTGCCATGGCAGCGGGGGACCAAGAGACCCAGTACTTC. Protein product: CAMAAGDQETQYF.

This clonotype was recorded a few times. The chain couples TRBV6-5 to TRBJ2-3, with D possibly being TRBD2 (5 bases). The germline V gene has CDR1 MNHEY and CDR2 SVGAGI. With 4 bases removed from V and 6 bases from J, the gap between germline ends came to 17 bases. The CDR3 totals 15 residues. CDR3 residues: CASSSPPGGADTQYF. CDR3 nucleotide sequence: TGTGCCAGCAGTTCCCCCCCCGGAGGAGCGGATACGCAGTATTTT.

This clonotype was detected ten times or more. The V gene is TRBV5-1, the J gene TRBJ2-3; D tentatively fits TRBD1 or TRBD2 (7 bases each). Germline-derived CDR1 and CDR2 are SGHRS and YFSETQ. CDR3 length equals 17 residues. Trimming cost V 3 bases and J 1 base, with 18 bases left between them. This chain's CDR3 is CASSSPPGGQGTDTQYF. For the CDR3, the DNA is TGCGCCAGCAGCTCTCCCCCGGGAGGACAGGGCACAGATACGCAGTATTTT.

This clonotype was seen a handful of times. The chain joins TRBV20-1 to TRBJ1-1; D not resolved. The V gene's germline CDR1 is DFQATT and CDR2 SNEGSKA (reference sequence). Trimming cost V 6 bases and J 4 bases, with 12 bases left between them. This CDR3 is 12 amino acids long. The CDR3 DNA reads TGCAGTGCGCCACGGGAAGGCACTGAAGCTTTCTTT. Translation gives CSAPREGTEAFF.

This clonotype was seen only a few times. The rearrangement joins TRBV5-1 to TRBJ1-3; D is undetermined. The CDR3 spans 16 residues. Germline V lookup: CDR1 SGHRS, CDR2 YFSETQ. V lost 0 bases and J 3 bases, leaving 13 bases between the germline ends. DNA of the CDR3: TGCGCCAGCAGCTTGGCTGGGAAGGGTTATGGAAACACCATATATTTT. Encoded protein: CASSLAGKGYGNTIYF. Complete variable domain (other parts from reference TRBV5-1 and TRBJ1-3): KAGVTQTPRYLIKTRGQQVTLSCSPISGHRSVSWYQQTPGQGLQFLFEYFSETQRNKGNFPGRFSGRQFSNSRSEMNVSTLELGDSALYLCASSLAGKGYGNTIYFGEGSWLTVV.

This clonotype was counted ten times or more. V and J are TRBV7-2 and TRBJ2-7; D remains unclear. This CDR3 has 13 residues. In germline, CDR1 is SGHTA, CDR2 FQGNSA. Trimming stripped 3 bases from V and 2 bases from J, with 8 bases between. The CDR3 loop is CASSFTTAYEQYV. The CDR3 DNA reads as TGTGCCAGCAGCTTCACCACAGCCTACGAGCAGTACGTC.

Many counts were recorded for this clonotype. The J gene is TRBJ2-7, the V gene TRBV18, with a possible D match to TRBD1 (6 bases). CDR1 is KGHSH, CDR2 LQKENI, per germline. This CDR3 has 13 amino acids. V lost 8 bases and J lost 5, with 16 bases in between. CDR3 nucleotides: TGTGCCAGCATTGACGGGGCAGGGGACGAGCAGTACTTC. Amino acids: CASIDGAGDEQYF.

This clonotype was observed at least ten times. The chain has TRBV6-1 and TRBJ2-3; D is undetermined. Trimming took off 6 bases at V and 8 bases at J, with 21 bases between the two ends. Germline lookup yields CDR1 MNHNS and CDR2 SASEGT. This CDR3 contains 15 residues. CDR3 in DNA: TGTGCCAGCAGCGCAACTAATGTACCCCCAGGTACGCAGTATTTT. The encoded protein is CASSATNVPPGTQYF.

This clonotype showed up just a few times. The chain combines TRBV7-2 with TRBJ1-4; 7 positions match TRBD1. The ends lost 1 base at V and 4 bases at J; junction bases unmatched: 6. Germline-derived CDR1 and CDR2 are SGHTA and FQGNSA. The CDR3 has 16 amino acids. CDR3 DNA: TGTGCCAGCAGCTTAGTGGGGACAGCGAATAATGAAAAACTGTTTTTT. Protein product: CASSLVGTANNEKLFF.

This clonotype was observed a few times. The DNA of the CDR3 is TGTGCCAGCAGCCCCACCGGACGCGAGCAGTACGTC. Residues: CASSPTGREQYV. The chain combines TRBV7-8 with TRBJ2-7; D is unresolved. This CDR3 has 12 residues. Germline V gene data show CDR1 as SGHVS and CDR2 as FQNEAQ. Trimming stripped 5 bases from V and 6 bases from J, with 11 bases between.

This clonotype was picked up many times. V gene TRBV7-2 combines with J gene TRBJ2-3, with 7 bases aligning to TRBD1. The CDR3 length is 15 residues. Germline trimming cut 8 bases from V and 4 bases from J; bases unmatched to any gene: 12. Germline assignment: CDR1 SGHTA and CDR2 FQGNSA. For the CDR3, the DNA is TGTGCCAGCCAGATTGGAACAGGGGTATCAGATACGCAGTATTTT. It yields the protein CASQIGTGVSDTQYF.

The sample holds many counts of this clonotype. This chain uses TRBV9 with TRBJ2-3; 10 bases map to TRBD2. Germline lookup yields CDR1 SGDLS and CDR2 YYNGEE. The trim removed 2 bases at V and 4 bases at J, leaving 4 bases unmatched. The CDR3 loop spans 15 amino acids. CDR3 amino acids: CASSVLSGGADTQYF. The CDR3 nucleotides read TGTGCCAGCAGCGTTCTCAGCGGGGGGGCAGATACGCAGTATTTT. The variable domain in full, with the rest retrieved from reference TRBV9 and TRBJ2-3, is DSGVTQTPKHLITATGQRVTLRCSPRSGDLSVYWYQQSLDQGLQFLIQYYNGEERAKGNILERFSAQQFPDLHSELNLSSLELGDSALYFCASSVLSGGADTQYFGPGTRLTVL.

Only a few counts were recorded for this clonotype. The chain recombines TRBV5-1 with TRBJ2-4; D is perhaps TRBD2 (5 bases). The CDR3 covers 17 residues. Germline CDR1 and CDR2: SGHRS and YFSETQ. V shed 1 base and J shed 1 base, with 15 bases lying between them. The DNA for the CDR3 is TGCGCCAGCAGCTTGAACCGGGAAAGATGGGCCAAAAACATTCAGTACTTC. It yields the protein CASSLNRERWAKNIQYF.